The 16 T cell receptor beta chains reported below all come from one sample, sequenced in a study of TIL therapy for anti-PD-1-resistant metastatic lung cancer. Time point described: pre-treatment sample, taken before nivolumab and TIL therapy. This was the immunoSEQ v3 assay. Only in-frame clones appear in the TCRdb table, and some are missing; sequencing was by immunoSEQ multiplex PCR. The repertoire includes around 59,000 clones, 55% to 70% of them detected once, and about 6.3% sits in the top ten. The sequencing used blood, collected at baseline. These receptors were obtained from a person aged 25-79 years with non-small cell lung cancer.

The chain has TRBV10-3 and TRBJ2-7; possible D gene TRBD1, 5 bases. The CDR3 is 14 residues long. Germline-derived CDR1 and CDR2 are ENHRY and SYGVKD. Trimming removed 0 bases at V and 6 bases at J, with 12 bases between. The CDR3 loop is CAISESQGEVEQYF. For the CDR3, the DNA is TGTGCCATCAGTGAGTCCCAGGGCGAGGTCGAGCAGTACTTC.

This clone appeared once. The V and J genes are TRBV10-2 and TRBJ1-1; 8 bases are a match to TRBD1. The germline V gene encodes CDR1 WSHSY and CDR2 SAAADI. This CDR3 is built from 14 residues. Trimming removed 8 bases from V and 1 base from J; junction bases left unmatched: 6. In DNA, the CDR3 is TGCGCCAGCTCCAGGGGGCTGGGGAACACTGAAGCTTTCTTT. Protein product: CASSRGLGNTEAFF.

This clone was picked up one time. This chain uses TRBV15 with TRBJ2-1, with TRBD2 matching 8 bases. This CDR3 is 16 amino acids long. V lost 1 base to trimming and J lost 5 bases; unmatched junction nucleotides: 7. Per the germline V gene, CDR1 is LNHNV and CDR2 is YYDKDF (reference sequence). CDR3 DNA sequence: TGTGCCACCAGCAGAGGGGAGACTAGCGTTGACAATGAGCAGTTCTTC. Protein sequence: CATSRGETSVDNEQFF.

This sequence joins TRBV2 and TRBJ2-1; D is uncertain. The CDR3 totals 13 residues. V lost 1 base and J 4 bases, leaving 5 bases between the germline ends. The germline CDR1 and CDR2 sequences are SNHLY and FYNNEI. CDR3 in DNA: TGTGCCAGCAGTGAAGGCACGTACAATGAGCAGTTCTTC. Translating gives CASSEGTYNEQFF.

The V call is TRBV28, the J call TRBJ2-1; weak D call: TRBD2 (6 bases). CDR3 length equals 14 residues. The V gene lost 5 bases and the J gene lost 1 base, with 9 bases spanning the gap. Looked up from germline, CDR1 is MDHEN and CDR2 is SYDVKM. DNA for the CDR3: TGTGCCAGCAGTGTAGCGGATTCCTACAATGAGCAGTTCTTC. Translated, it gives CASSVADSYNEQFF. The full variable domain, its missing parts supplied by reference TRBV28 and TRBJ2-1, is DVKVTQSSRYLVKRTGEKVFLECVQDMDHENMFWYRQDPGLGLRLIYFSYDVKMKEKGDIPEGYSVSREKKERFSLILESASTNQTSMYLCASSVADSYNEQFFGPGTRLTVL.

V is TRBV28 and J is TRBJ2-5; TRBD2 agrees at 10 bases. The CDR3 extends over 15 amino acids. With 5 bases clipped from V and 5 bases from J, the junction kept 8 bases outside the gene matches. Germline CDR1 is MDHEN and CDR2 is SYDVKM. The CDR3, as DNA: TGTGCCAGCAGTACGTTAGCGGGAGGAGGCGAGACCCAGTACTTC. It translates to CASSTLAGGGETQYF.

The V call is TRBV5-1, the J call TRBJ2-5; D is perhaps TRBD2 (6 bases). Germline V CDR1 and CDR2: SGHRS, YFSETQ. The CDR3 totals 16 residues. V was cut by 0 bases and J by 4 bases, with 16 bases left in between. The CDR3 is CASSLAWGKEGETQYF. Here the CDR3 DNA reads TGCGCCAGCAGCTTGGCCTGGGGGAAGGAGGGAGAGACCCAGTACTTC.

The chain couples TRBV10-3 to TRBJ2-3; maybe TRBD2 (6 bases). V lost 5 bases and J 5 bases, leaving 11 bases between the germline ends. CDR1 and CDR2 from the germline V gene are ENHRY and SYGVKD. This CDR3 is 13 amino acids long. The CDR3 bases are TGTGCCATCAGTAAGGGACTGGAAGATACGCAGTATTTT. Protein: CAISKGLEDTQYF.

Of note for this clone: The same CDR3 also results from other DNA sequences found in this sample. V usage is TRBV11-3 and J usage is TRBJ2-5; D is possibly TRBD1 (6 bases). CDR1 is SGHNT and CDR2 is YENEEA in the germline V gene. V lost 1 base and J 5 bases, leaving 8 bases between the germline ends. The CDR3 length is 13 residues. CDR3 bases: TGTGCCAGCAGCTTAGTGAGGGGGGAGACCCAGTACTTC. Its translation: CASSLVRGETQYF.

This clone appeared a few times. This rearrangement joins TRBV4-1 to TRBJ1-1; D is perhaps TRBD1 (5 bases). V was shortened by 1 base and J by 1 base, with 13 bases between the two germline ends. This CDR3 is 16 amino acids long. Per germline, CDR1 MGHRA and CDR2 YSYEKL. CDR3 nucleotide sequence: TGCGCCAGCAGCCAAGGCAGGGCCCGGACGAACACTGAAGCTTTCTTT. Protein product: CASSQGRARTNTEAFF.

This clone was seen more than once but under ten times. The CDR3 bases are TGTGCCTCCCGAGGGTCGGGGCCGAACACTGAAGCTTTCTTT. Amino acid sequence: CASRGSGPNTEAFF. This chain links TRBV28 with TRBJ1-1; a weak D match, TRBD1 (5 bases). V was trimmed by 11 bases and J by 1 base, leaving 17 bases between them. Per germline, CDR1 MDHEN and CDR2 SYDVKM. The CDR3 is 14 amino acids.

The chain couples TRBV5-1 to TRBJ1-5; TRBD1 matches at 11 bases. Trimming removed 0 bases from V and 6 bases from J; junction bases left unmatched: 2. CDR3 size: 15 residues. Germline V lookup: CDR1 SGHRS, CDR2 YFSETQ. The CDR3 is CASSLGTGGIQPQHF. The CDR3 bases are TGCGCCAGCAGCTTGGGGACAGGGGGCATTCAGCCCCAGCATTTT.

The chain couples TRBV4-1 to TRBJ2-7; 12 bases line up with TRBD2. The germline CDR1 and CDR2 sequences are MGHRA and YSYEKL. The V segment lost 4 bases and the J segment 4 bases; nucleotides outside the gene matches: 8. The CDR3 sequence is 16 residues long. The CDR3 nucleotides read TGCGCCAGCAGCCTCCTGGGAGGGACTAGCGGGTACGAGCAGTACTTC. Translated, it gives CASSLLGGTSGYEQYF.

V usage is TRBV9 and J usage is TRBJ2-1, with D tentatively TRBD2 (5 bases). Trimming shortened V by 4 bases and J by 5 bases, and 16 bases separated the two germline ends. Germline lookup yields CDR1 SGDLS and CDR2 YYNGEE. The CDR3 length is 15 residues. The CDR3 DNA reads TGTGCCAGCAGCCGCGGACTTTTAAAGAACAATGAGCAGTTCTTC. Translating gives CASSRGLLKNNEQFF. The full variable domain, completed using reference TRBV9 and TRBJ2-1, is DSGVTQTPKHLITATGQRVTLRCSPRSGDLSVYWYQQSLDQGLQFLIQYYNGEERAKGNILERFSAQQFPDLHSELNLSSLELGDSALYFCASSRGLLKNNEQFFGPGTRLTVL.

J is TRBJ2-1 and V is TRBV9; 10 positions match TRBD2. The V and J ends lost 3 bases and 4 bases, in that order; junction bases with no gene match: 7. There are 16 residues in the CDR3. CDR1 SGDLS and CDR2 YYNGEE come from the germline V gene. The CDR3 spells CASSGAGGIQYNEQFF. CDR3 sequence (DNA): TGTGCCAGCAGCGGAGCGGGAGGGATCCAATACAATGAGCAGTTCTTC.

The rearrangement links TRBV5-4 to TRBJ1-3; no reliable D call. This CDR3 region has 15 residues. Trimming left V 4 bases short and J 0 bases short, with 11 bases between. CDR1 SGHNT and CDR2 YYREEE come from the germline V gene (reference sequence). The CDR3 sequence is CASSASRSSGNTIYF. In DNA, the CDR3 is TGTGCCAGCAGCGCCTCCCGGAGCTCTGGAAACACCATATATTTT. The whole variable domain, remainder taken from reference TRBV5-4 and TRBJ1-3, is ETGVTQSPTHLIKTRGQQVTLRCSSQSGHNTVSWYQQALGQGPQFIFQYYREEENGRGNFPPRFSGLQFPNYSSELNVNALELDDSALYLCASSASRSSGNTIYFGEGSWLTVV.